The following is a T cell receptor (beta chain) sequence with its context. This clonotype was seen a single time. The antigen this receptor binds is unknown. Base qualities are missing; no much larger clone stands one base away. Donors were under 40 systemically healthy Caucasian individuals from Russia aged roughly 6 to 90 years. Each donor gave approximately 10 milliliters of peripheral blood, collected into EDTA-treated Vacutainer tubes. Ficoll-Paque density-gradient centrifugation was used to isolate PBMCs, with at least 7 million per sample. Trizol reagent was used to extract total RNA from the PBMCs, yielding at least 5.5 micrograms per sample. The percentages of naive CD45RAhigh/CD27high T cells were determined by flow cytometry on a PBMC aliquot from every donor. Preparation of the library involved 5' RACE. Sequenced using an Illumina HiSeq 2500. A second PCR of about 6 to 11 cycles was performed with a sample-barcoded 5' primer and a J-beta primer mix. A template-switch 5' adaptor carrying 12 random nucleotides introduced a unique molecular identifier onto each TCR beta cDNA molecule. Each sample yielded at least 3 million CDR3-containing paired-end reads. First-strand cDNA was synthesized from all RNA with the Mint cDNA synthesis kit, primed by a TRBC-specific oligonucleotide. Following uracil-DNA glycosylase treatment, all cDNA underwent a first 18-cycle PCR with the universal primers M1SS and BC2_uni_R. The study's processing was this. For normalization, 1 million high-quality reads, each with a distinct molecular identifier, were randomly selected from each sample. Reads with shared molecular identifiers were discarded instead of being binned into consensus sequences. MiTCR, with a Q25 quality threshold and the strictest error-elimination algorithm, was used for CDR3 identification, clonotype clustering and error correction. A nonparametric unseen species model with Euler transformation was used to estimate lower-bound total TCR beta diversity. TCRdb reanalyzed the raw reads on its own, using fastp at Q25 for trimming and MiXCR for clone calling, and kept in-frame beta chains. One record per CDR3 amino acid sequence lists the most common genes and DNA. The V and J calls shown here were made by TCRdb, not taken from the authors' results. A total of approximately 800,000 distinct CDR3 sequences appear in this sample, about three fifths of them only once. Approximately 23% of the sample goes to the ten largest clones.

This sample was taken from a study of blood T cells in healthy people across ages (dated by TCRdb to the mid-2010s). For the wider study: Template switching captured roughly one uniquely barcoded TCR beta cDNA molecule per two T cells in model experiments. Using the same blood draw, the study looked at two additional independent replicas of 1 million unique cDNA reads for two donors, one aged 18 to 29 and the other aged 80 or older. The donors were divided into four age groups: young (average approximately 17 years), middle-aged (around 41), aged (roughly 60) and long-lived (more than 75). To track age-related changes in TCR beta repertoire diversity, the study relied on deep sequencing normalized with unique cDNA molecular identifiers. Donors of different ages were randomly distributed across sequencing lanes to avoid experimental bias. Here is what the overall study found, with its caveats: There was a strong correlation between observed TCR beta diversity and the percentage of naive T cells measured by flow cytometry. Compared with the aged group, the long-lived group had more naive CD4+ T cells, fewer expanded clones and increased TCR diversity, suggesting age selection. Estimates of total diversity based on one million sequenced T cells were regarded as lower bounds and as underestimates. Because the CMV infection status of the donors was unknown, age-related changes in expanded clonotypes may potentially have been confounded. Since profiling was done on bulk unsorted PBMCs, naive and antigen-experienced compartments could not be conclusively compared. As age increased, observed TCR beta diversity per million T cells dropped in a roughly linear way, and a significant reduction was already evident by age around 41.

Its CDR3 holds 17 amino acids, cysteine through phenylalanine. The sequence is cut down to CDR3 DNA, 51 bases in frame from base 1. Based on the germline V gene, the CDR1 and CDR2 sequences are KGHDR and SFDVKD. The receptor chain draws on TRBV24-1 and TRBJ2-4; TRBD2 agrees with 12 junctional bases. The J call may be incorrect, as the DNA end agrees better with TRBJ2-5. Sequenced material: blood. The sequence was collected from a man aged 30-40 years in good health. DNA sequence: TGTGCCACCAGTGTCCGCGCGGGACTAGCGGGTGTGGAGACCCAGTACTTC. Its amino acids are CATSVRAGLAGVETQYF.